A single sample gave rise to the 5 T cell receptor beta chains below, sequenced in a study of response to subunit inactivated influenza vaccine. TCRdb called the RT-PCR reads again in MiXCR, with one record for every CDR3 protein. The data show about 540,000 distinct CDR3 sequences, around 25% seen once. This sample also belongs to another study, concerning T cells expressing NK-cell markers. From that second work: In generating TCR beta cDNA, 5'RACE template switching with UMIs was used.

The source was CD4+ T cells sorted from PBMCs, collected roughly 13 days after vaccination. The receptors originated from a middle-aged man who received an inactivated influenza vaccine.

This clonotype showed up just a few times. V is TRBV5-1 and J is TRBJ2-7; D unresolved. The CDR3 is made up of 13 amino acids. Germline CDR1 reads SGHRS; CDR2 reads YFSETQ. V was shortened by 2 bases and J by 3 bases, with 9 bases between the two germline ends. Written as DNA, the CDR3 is TGCGCCAGCAGCTTTAACCGGAACTACGAGCAGTACTTC. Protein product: CASSFNRNYEQYF.

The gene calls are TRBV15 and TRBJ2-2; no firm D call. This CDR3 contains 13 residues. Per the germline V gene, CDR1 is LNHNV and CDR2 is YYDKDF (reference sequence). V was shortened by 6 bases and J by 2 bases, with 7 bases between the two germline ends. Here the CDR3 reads CATSRANTGELFF. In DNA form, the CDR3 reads TGTGCCACCAGTAGGGCTAACACCGGGGAGCTGTTTTTT.

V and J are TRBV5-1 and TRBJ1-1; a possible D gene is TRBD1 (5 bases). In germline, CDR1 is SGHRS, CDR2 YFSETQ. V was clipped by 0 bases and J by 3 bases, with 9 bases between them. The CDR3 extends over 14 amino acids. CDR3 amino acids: CASSLGGVDTEAFF. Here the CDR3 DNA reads TGCGCCAGCAGCTTGGGGGGGGTAGACACTGAAGCTTTCTTT.

The DNA for the CDR3 is TGTGCCAGCAGCTTCCCGCCAGGACGATCCTACGAGCAGTACTTC. Amino acids: CASSFPPGRSYEQYF. The rearrangement links TRBV11-2 to TRBJ2-7, with D unclear. The CDR3 contains 15 residues. The V end lost 3 bases, the J end lost 1 base, and 13 bases lay between the germline ends. Looked up from germline, CDR1 is SGHAT and CDR2 is FQNNGV.

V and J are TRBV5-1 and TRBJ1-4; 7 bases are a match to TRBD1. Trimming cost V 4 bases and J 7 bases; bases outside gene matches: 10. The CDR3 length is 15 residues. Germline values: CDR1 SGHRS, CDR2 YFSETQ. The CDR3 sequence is CASSNGQTGSEKLFF. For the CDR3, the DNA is TGCGCCAGCAGCAACGGACAGACAGGGAGTGAAAAACTGTTTTTT.